Sequencing of this TCR beta chain was carried out in a study of cytotoxic CD8 clonotypes in ibrutinib-treated CLL. In the case of this clone: Its antigen is unidentified.

Generated by immunoSEQ multiplex PCR, the TCRdb table keeps only in-frame clones and is missing some. The table lists 250,000 to 350,000 clones, less than 85% of them singletons. The CDR3 contains 17 residues. CDR1 and CDR2 from the germline V gene are SGHKS and YYEKEE (reference sequence). Trimming removed 5 bases from V and 4 bases from J, with 24 bases in between. Notes on the study in general: Higher clonality was seen at ibrutinib response and a return toward baseline at progression. Researchers report that baseline clonality outpaced age-matched healthy donors and tracked circulating CD8+ T-cell counts. Public clonotypes were uncommon and contracted or stayed stable on treatment. Sustained-remission patients were sampled at one set of times and progressing patients at different ones.

The clonotype comes from a human donor with chronic lymphocytic leukemia. Specimen: PBMCs, collected at disease progression, from a patient treated with ibrutinib. The chain links TRBV5-5 to TRBJ1-2; D perhaps matches TRBD1 (6 bases). The CDR3 loop reads CASRFGQGLWAPYGYTF. The CDR3 nucleotides are TGTGCCAGCAGATTCGGGCAGGGGTTATGGGCCCCCTATGGCTACACCTTC.